The 20 T cell receptor beta chains below all came from one sample that was sequenced in a study of CD8+CD57+ T cells in acquired aplastic anemia (dated by TCRdb to 2017 to 2018). The sample was run on an Illumina HiSeq 2000. Profiling of TCR beta VDJ combinations and CDR3 sequences used genomic DNA as the template. In-frame beta chains were kept once TCRdb had trimmed the public reads at Q25 with fastp and called clones with MiXCR. Entries are consolidated by CDR3 protein sequence, retaining the most common genes and DNA. In this sample the table shows some 180,000 distinct CDR3 sequences, 40% to 50% of which occur a single time. Clones ranked in the top ten supply approximately 3% of the sample. Sequenced: sorted CD4+, CD8+, or CD8+CD57+ T cells (not recorded which) from PBMCs. The receptors shown here come from a human donor in good health.

The J gene is TRBJ1-1, the V gene TRBV9; D is undetermined. V gave up 0 bases and J gave up 1 base, with 7 bases separating them. CDR1 and CDR2 from the germline V gene are SGDLS and YYNGEE. The CDR3 sequence is 14 residues long. The CDR3 bases are TGTGCCAGCAGCGTAGATCTTGGGAACACTGAAGCTTTCTTT. Translated, it gives CASSVDLGNTEAFF.

Comment on this clonotype: Since a much larger clone is just one base distant, this may be a read error. The rearrangement links TRBV6-1 to TRBJ2-5; TRBD1 agrees at 8 bases. J gave up 2 bases and V 8 bases, and 7 bases lay outside the gene matches. This CDR3 is built from 14 residues. Germline assignment: CDR1 MNHNS and CDR2 SASEGT. The chain's CDR3 is CASGAGGTQETQYF. Written as DNA, the CDR3 is TGTGCCAGCGGTGCAGGGGGCACTCAAGAGACCCAGTACTTC.

The rearrangement joins TRBV20-1 to TRBJ1-5; no clear D. The germline V gene has CDR1 DFQATT and CDR2 SNEGSKA (reference sequence). Deletions cut 6 bases from V and 9 bases from J, with 21 bases between. The CDR3 is 14 amino acids. Written as DNA, the CDR3 is TGCAGTGCCGCCGTCCCGGGCCCCGAGAGGCCCCAGCATTTT. This encodes CSAAVPGPERPQHF.

The chain links TRBV7-9 to TRBJ2-5; no reliable D call. V was pared by 4 bases and J by 2 bases, with 17 bases between. The CDR3 has 16 amino acids. CDR1 and CDR2 from the germline V gene are SEHNR and FQNEAQ (reference sequence). The CDR3 sequence is CASSSNPGRQQETQYF. CDR3 DNA sequence: TGTGCCAGCAGCTCTAACCCGGGCAGACAACAAGAGACCCAGTACTTC. The full variable domain, with the rest looked up from reference TRBV7-9 and TRBJ2-5, is DTGVSQNPRHKITKRGQNVTFRCDPISEHNRLYWYRQTLGQGPEFLTYFQNEAQLEKSRLLSDRFSAERPKGSFSTLEIQRTEQGDSAMYLCASSSNPGRQQETQYFGPGTRLLVL.

The chain links TRBV29-1 to TRBJ2-7, with a tentative D call TRBD2 (6 bases). The CDR3 spans 12 residues. Trimming pared 4 bases from V and 2 bases from J, leaving 9 bases between. Germline CDR1 SQVTM, CDR2 ANQGSEA. The DNA for the CDR3 is TGCAGCGTTGTGTGGGGGGCCTACGAGCAGTACTTC. Amino acids: CSVVWGAYEQYF.

V and J are TRBV2 and TRBJ1-6; maybe TRBD1 (5 bases). This CDR3 contains 15 residues. Germline V gene lookup returns CDR1 SNHLY and CDR2 FYNNEI. The V end was cut by 8 bases, the J end by 5 bases, with 16 bases between. CDR3 loop: CASGGGFADNSPLHF. CDR3 in DNA: TGTGCCAGCGGGGGTGGGTTTGCAGATAATTCACCCCTCCACTTT. Using reference TRBV2 and TRBJ1-6 for the parts outside the CDR3, the full variable domain is EPEVTQTPSHQVTQMGQEVILRCVPISNHLYFYWYRQILGQKVEFLVSFYNNEISEKSEIFDDQFSVERPDGSNFTLKIRSTKLEDSAMYFCASGGGFADNSPLHFGNGTRLTVT.

This clonotype occurred a few times. The rearrangement links TRBV7-3 to TRBJ2-5; 7 nucleotides agree with TRBD2. The germline gives CDR1 SGHTA, CDR2 FQGTGA. This CDR3 region has 16 residues. V was clipped by 2 bases and J by 2 bases; unmatched bases: 8. The CDR3 is CASSLGGLTEQETQYF. CDR3 sequence (DNA): TGTGCCAGCAGCTTAGGGGGACTAACCGAACAAGAGACCCAGTACTTC.

This clonotype was detected a few times. The genes are TRBV18 and TRBJ1-1; possibly TRBD1 for D (5 bases). The CDR3 extends over 13 amino acids. Germline-derived CDR1 and CDR2 are KGHSH and LQKENI. Trimming took 7 bases from V and 5 from J, leaving 14 bases between them. In nucleotides, the CDR3 is TGTGCCAGCTGGAACGGGGCGGGGACTGAAGCTTTCTTT. Translated, it gives CASWNGAGTEAFF.

For this clonotype: The germline gene is not matched at one end of the junction; a read error may be the cause. This chain joins TRBV19 and TRBJ2-1; 10 nucleotides align to TRBD2. The CDR3 consists of 18 residues. The germline CDR1 and CDR2 sequences are LNHDA and SQIVND (reference sequence). The CDR3 sequence: CASSMFGGASGSSDEQSF. CDR3 coding DNA: TGTGCCAGTAGTATGTTTGGGGGGGCTAGCGGGAGTTCCGATGAGCAGTCCTTC.

This clonotype has a count of ten or more. This chain uses TRBV10-3 with TRBJ2-6, with D possibly TRBD2 on 6 matching bases. The CDR3 contains 16 residues. In germline, CDR1 is ENHRY, CDR2 SYGVKD. Trimming took off 9 bases at V and 1 base at J, with 16 bases between the two ends. The CDR3 DNA sequence: TGTGCCATACTAGGGGCCCGGGGGTCTGGGGCCAACGTCCTGACTTTC. It yields the protein CAILGARGSGANVLTF.

The chain combines TRBV15 with TRBJ2-1; D uncertain. Germline CDR1 is LNHNV and CDR2 is YYDKDF (reference sequence). The CDR3 runs to 16 residues. With 0 bases removed from V and 5 bases from J, the gap between germline ends came to 14 bases. This chain's CDR3 is CATSREVSRGNNEQFF. In DNA, the CDR3 is TGTGCCACCAGCAGAGAGGTCAGTCGAGGTAACAATGAGCAGTTCTTC.

V is TRBV7-6 and J is TRBJ1-1; D perhaps matches TRBD1 (5 bases). The V and J ends lost 1 base and 1 base respectively, with 10 bases between them. The CDR3 is 15 amino acids. The germline CDR1 and CDR2 sequences are SGHVS and FNYEAQ. The DNA of the CDR3 is TGTGCCAGCAGCTTAGAGACAGATGCGAACACTGAAGCTTTCTTT. Its protein is CASSLETDANTEAFF.

This chain uses TRBV5-1 with TRBJ2-7; no firm D call. Trimming took 5 bases from V and 3 from J, leaving 15 bases between them. The germline CDR1 and CDR2 sequences are SGHRS and YFSETQ. This CDR3 region has 14 residues. In DNA, the CDR3 is TGCGCCAGCAGAGAAGGGATGACCTACTACGAGCAGTACTTC. It specifies CASREGMTYYEQYF. Filled out from reference TRBV5-1 and TRBJ2-7, the complete variable domain reads KAGVTQTPRYLIKTRGQQVTLSCSPISGHRSVSWYQQTPGQGLQFLFEYFSETQRNKGNFPGRFSGRQFSNSRSEMNVSTLELGDSALYLCASREGMTYYEQYFGPGTRLTVT.

This clonotype is a singleton in its sample. The chain combines TRBV12-3 or TRBV12-4 with TRBJ2-7, with D perhaps TRBD1 (6 bases). There are 14 residues in the CDR3. The V end was cut by 5 bases, the J end by 2 bases, with 13 bases between. CDR3 residues: CASSPRTDTYEQYF. The CDR3 bases are TGTGCCAGCAGTCCAAGGACAGATACCTACGAGCAGTACTTC.

This clonotype was seen ten or more times. This chain uses TRBV28 with TRBJ2-7, with D unresolved. Germline-derived CDR1 and CDR2 are MDHEN and SYDVKM. The length of the CDR3 is 14 residues. V was shortened by 6 bases and J by 2 bases, with 14 bases between the two germline ends. CDR3: CASRGSRRTYEQYF. The DNA of the CDR3 is TGTGCCAGCAGAGGTTCCAGGCGCACCTACGAGCAGTACTTC.

The chain links TRBV11-2 to TRBJ1-5; 10 bases line up with TRBD1. With V trimmed by 3 bases and J by 7 bases, 12 bases remained unmatched. This CDR3 region has 17 residues. Per germline, CDR1 SGHAT and CDR2 FQNNGV. The CDR3 protein is CASSLTGGRSGRQPQHF. DNA of the CDR3: TGTGCCAGCAGCTTGACAGGGGGCCGTTCAGGTCGCCAGCCCCAGCATTTT.

This clonotype was counted a few times. The V and J genes are TRBV6-4 and TRBJ2-7, with a tentative D call TRBD2 (5 bases). This CDR3 spans 15 amino acids. The germline gives CDR1 MRHNA, CDR2 SNTAGT. V lost 6 bases, J lost 1 base, and 16 bases lay in between. CDR3 sequence reads: CASSVKAEPSYEQYF. The CDR3 region has the DNA TGTGCCAGCAGCGTCAAAGCGGAGCCTTCCTACGAGCAGTACTTC.

Ten or more counts support this clonotype. DNA for the CDR3: TGCAGTGCTAGAGGGGCGGGAGGTGGAGGGGAGACCCAGTACTTC. Its protein is CSARGAGGGGETQYF. The chain has TRBV20-1 and TRBJ2-5; 8 bases line up with TRBD2. This CDR3 is 15 amino acids long. V lost 1 base to trimming and J lost 5 bases; unmatched junction nucleotides: 9. CDR1 and CDR2 (germline): DFQATT, SNEGSKA (reference sequence).

This clonotype was seen once. This may be a read error: a much more frequent sequence differs by one nucleotide. The CDR3 is CASSGAAEVTGTQYF. In DNA, the CDR3 is TGTGCCAGCAGTGGAGCCGCCGAGGTCACGGGGACCCAGTACTTC. V gene TRBV2 combines with J gene TRBJ2-5; D is unclear. V dropped 4 bases and J dropped 7 bases, with 19 bases sitting between them. The CDR3 has 15 amino acids. Germline values: CDR1 SNHLY, CDR2 FYNNEI. The whole variable domain, remainder taken from reference TRBV2 and TRBJ2-5, is EPEVTQTPSHQVTQMGQEVILRCVPISNHLYFYWYRQILGQKVEFLVSFYNNEISEKSEIFDDQFSVERPDGSNFTLKIRSTKLEDSAMYFCASSGAAEVTGTQYFGPGTRLLVL.

This clonotype was observed many times. CDR3 sequence reads: CASRVAVVQETQYF. CDR3 nucleotide sequence: TGTGCCAGCAGGGTAGCGGTTGTCCAAGAGACCCAGTACTTC. The rearrangement links TRBV2 to TRBJ2-5; a possible D gene is TRBD2 (6 bases). The CDR3 totals 14 residues. Trimming cost V 6 bases and J 1 base, with 12 bases left between them. The V gene's germline CDR1 is SNHLY and CDR2 FYNNEI.